This is a list of T cell receptor beta chains from one sample in a study of cytomegalovirus exposure and HLA in healthy donors. The repertoire was sequenced with immunoSEQ multiplex PCR; TCRdb's copy has only in-frame clones and lacks some. The table includes tens of thousands of clones, 77% detected once. Sequenced material: PBMCs. These receptor sequences come from a man over 45 in good health and CMV-seropositive. Both conserved end residues are part of each CDR3. A D gene is named only where the DNA matches it firmly. The size of a clone is reported for some rows only, either as once, few or many, or as a class for expanded clones.

-,TRBV2,TRBJ2-1,TRBD1,TGTGCCAGCAGGGGACAGGGGAACTACAATGAGCAGTTCTTC,CASRGQGNYNEQFF
-,TRBV6-5,TRBJ2-1,TRBD2,TGTGCCAGCCATACCGAAGCGGGAGTTGCGGGTGAGCAGTTCTTC,CASHTEAGVAGEQFF
-,TRBV6-5,TRBJ1-6,TRBD1,TGTGCCAGCAGGGGACAGGGGGCCTCTTCACCCCTCCACTTT,CASRGQGASSPLHF
-,TRBV4-2,TRBJ2-7,-,TGTGCCAGCAGCCCCATCTCAGGGGCGGGAGTGGCCCACCCGATCGAGCAGTACTTC,CASSPISGAGVAHPIEQYF
-,TRBV19,TRBJ1-1,-,TGTGCCAGTAAGGCCCCTAGCGACACTGAAGCTTTCTTT,CASKAPSDTEAFF
-,TRBV30,TRBJ2-5,-,TGTGCCTGGTCGACAGTACAAGAGACCCAGTACTTC,CAWSTVQETQYF
-,TRBV7-2,TRBJ2-2,TRBD2,TGTGCCAGCAGCAAACCGCGGGGGGGCGGGGTAGCTCTCGGGGAGCTGTTTTTT,CASSKPRGGGVALGELFF
-,TRBV6-4,TRBJ1-1,-,TGTGCCAGCAGACGTTCCCAGGGGACTGAAGCTTTCTTT,CASRRSQGTEAFF
-,TRBV5-4,TRBJ2-6,-,TGTGCCAGCAGCCTCCAGGCACCGTCTGGGGCCAACGTCCTGACTTTC,CASSLQAPSGANVLTF
-,TRBV7-8,TRBJ1-4,TRBD1,TGTGCCAGCAGCTCTGGACAGGGCTGGGAAAAACTGTTTTTT,CASSSGQGWEKLFF
once,TRBV10-3,TRBJ2-1,TRBD2,TGTGCCATCAGTGAGGGTAGCGGGAGGGCCTACAATGAGCAGTTCTTC,CAISEGSGRAYNEQFF
-,TRBV11-2,TRBJ2-1,-,TGTGCCAGCAGCTTAGGGAGCTCCTACAATGAGCAGTTCTTC,CASSLGSSYNEQFF
once,TRBV30,TRBJ2-7,TRBD2,TGTGCCTGGGGGGGACTAGCGGAATCCTACGAGCAGTACTTC,CAWGGLAESYEQYF
-,TRBV7-9,TRBJ2-7,TRBD2,TGTGCCAGCAGCTTAGGACTAGCGGGAGGTGAGCAGTACTTC,CASSLGLAGGEQYF
-,TRBV5-1,TRBJ2-7,TRBD1,TGCGCCAGTAAGGGACAGGGGTTTTCCTACGAGCAGTACTTC,CASKGQGFSYEQYF
-,TRBV30,TRBJ2-7,-,TGTGCCTGGACCCGCGTCGGGGGAACCTACGAGCAGTACTTC,CAWTRVGGTYEQYF
-,TRBV5-4,TRBJ2-5,-,TGTGCCAGCAGCTTGAAGGGGGTCGGAGAGACCCAGTACTTC,CASSLKGVGETQYF
once,TRBV27,TRBJ1-5,TRBD1,TGTGCCAGCAAGAACACAGGGGAACAGCCCCAGCACTTT,CASKNTGEQPQHF
-,TRBV25-1,TRBJ1-5,-,TGTGCCAGCAGTGAAGGAGGGGGGGGGCATCAGCCCCAGCATTTT,CASSEGGGGHQPQHF
-,TRBV11-3,TRBJ1-1,TRBD1,TGTGCCAGCAGCTCCCAGGGACAGCCTACTGAAGCTTTCTTT,CASSSQGQPTEAFF
-,TRBV4-1,TRBJ2-5,-,TGCGCCAGCAGCACCCGACTAGGCCAAGAGACCCAGTACTTC,CASSTRLGQETQYF
-,TRBV4-1,TRBJ2-7,TRBD1,TGCGCCAGCAGCCTTCTTGGGACAGGGGACAACGAGCAGTACTTC,CASSLLGTGDNEQYF
once,TRBV7-4,TRBJ2-7,TRBD2,TGTGCCAGCAGCTCTCTCCTACCGTCCCTAGCGGGAGCCTACGAGCAGTACTTC,CASSSLLPSLAGAYEQYF
-,TRBV29-1,TRBJ1-1,-,TGCAGCGCCGCACGCCCGGTCCCCACTGAAGCTTTCTTT,CSAARPVPTEAFF